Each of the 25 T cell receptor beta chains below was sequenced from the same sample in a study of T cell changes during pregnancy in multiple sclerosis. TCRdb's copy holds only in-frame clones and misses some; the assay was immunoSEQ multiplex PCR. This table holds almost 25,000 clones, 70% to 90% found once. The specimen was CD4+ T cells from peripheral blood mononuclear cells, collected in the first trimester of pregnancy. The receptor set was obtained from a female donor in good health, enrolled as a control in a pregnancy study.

The CDR3 loop is CASSHPGLAGGPGHDEQFF. For the CDR3, the DNA is TGCGCCAGCAGCCACCCGGGACTAGCGGGAGGGCCGGGTCACGATGAGCAGTTCTTC. This chain uses TRBV4-1 with TRBJ2-1; TRBD2 matches 16 bases. Germline CDR1 is MGHRA and CDR2 is YSYEKL. V was clipped by 3 bases and J by 8 bases; unmatched bases: 13. The CDR3 extends over 19 amino acids.

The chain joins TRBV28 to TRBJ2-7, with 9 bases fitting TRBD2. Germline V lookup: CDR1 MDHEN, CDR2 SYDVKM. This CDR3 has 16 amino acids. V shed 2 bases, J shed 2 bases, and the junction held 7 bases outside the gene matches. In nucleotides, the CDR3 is TGTGCCAGCAGTTTAGGGACCGCGGGGGGGGCCTACGAGCAGTACTTC. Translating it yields CASSLGTAGGAYEQYF.

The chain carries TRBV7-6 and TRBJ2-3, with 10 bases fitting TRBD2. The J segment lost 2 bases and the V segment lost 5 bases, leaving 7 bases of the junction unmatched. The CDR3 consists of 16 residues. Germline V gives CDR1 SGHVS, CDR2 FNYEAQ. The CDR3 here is CASSQGSGGTTDTQYF. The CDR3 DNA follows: TGTGCCAGCAGCCAAGGTAGCGGGGGGACCACAGATACGCAGTATTTT.

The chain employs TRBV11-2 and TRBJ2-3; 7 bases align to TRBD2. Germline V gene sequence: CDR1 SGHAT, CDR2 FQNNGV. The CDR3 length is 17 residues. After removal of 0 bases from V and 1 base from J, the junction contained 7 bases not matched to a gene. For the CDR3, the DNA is TGTGCCAGCAGCTTAGATTCCGGCGCGGGGGGCACAGATACGCAGTATTTT. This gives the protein CASSLDSGAGGTDTQYF.

The CDR3 here is CASSPTSGGTEEQFF. CDR3 in DNA: TGTGCCAGCAGCCCTACTAGCGGGGGAACAGAGGAGCAGTTCTTC. This chain links TRBV6-4 with TRBJ2-1; 11 nucleotides line up with TRBD2. The germline V gene encodes CDR1 MRHNA and CDR2 SNTAGT. V shed 6 bases, J shed 10 bases, and the junction held 11 bases outside the gene matches. This CDR3 is 15 amino acids long.

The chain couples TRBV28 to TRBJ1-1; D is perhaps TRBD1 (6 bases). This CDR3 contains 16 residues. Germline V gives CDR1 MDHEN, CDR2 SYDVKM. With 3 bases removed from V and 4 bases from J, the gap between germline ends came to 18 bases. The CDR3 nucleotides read TGTGCCAGCAGTTTTGCAGGGTCAGGGGTATTCACTGAAGCTTTCTTT. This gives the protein CASSFAGSGVFTEAFF.

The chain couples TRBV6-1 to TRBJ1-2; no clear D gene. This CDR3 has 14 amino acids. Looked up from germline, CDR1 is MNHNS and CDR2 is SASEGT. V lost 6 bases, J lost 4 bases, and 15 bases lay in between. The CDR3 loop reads CASRQTGVGYGYTF. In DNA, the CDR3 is TGTGCCAGCAGACAAACGGGAGTGGGCTATGGCTACACCTTC.

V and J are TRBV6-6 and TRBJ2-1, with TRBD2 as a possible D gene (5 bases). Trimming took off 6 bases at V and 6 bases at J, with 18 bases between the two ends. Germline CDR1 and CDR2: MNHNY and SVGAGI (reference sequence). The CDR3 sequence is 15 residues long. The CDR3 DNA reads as TGTGCCAGCAGATCGGCCCCAGGAGGAGGCAATGAGCAGTTCTTC. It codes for CASRSAPGGGNEQFF.

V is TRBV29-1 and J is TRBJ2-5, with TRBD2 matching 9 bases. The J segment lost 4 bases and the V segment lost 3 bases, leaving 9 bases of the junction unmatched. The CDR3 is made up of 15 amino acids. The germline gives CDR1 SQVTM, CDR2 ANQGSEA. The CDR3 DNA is TGCAGCGTTGACGTTGCGGGGCGGGGGGGAGAGACCCAGTACTTC. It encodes CSVDVAGRGGETQYF.

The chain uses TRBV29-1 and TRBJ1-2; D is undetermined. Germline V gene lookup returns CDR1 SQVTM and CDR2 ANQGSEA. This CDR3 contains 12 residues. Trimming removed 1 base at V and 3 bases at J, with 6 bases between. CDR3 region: CSVEGTDYGYTF. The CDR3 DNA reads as TGCAGCGTTGAAGGCACGGACTATGGCTACACCTTC.

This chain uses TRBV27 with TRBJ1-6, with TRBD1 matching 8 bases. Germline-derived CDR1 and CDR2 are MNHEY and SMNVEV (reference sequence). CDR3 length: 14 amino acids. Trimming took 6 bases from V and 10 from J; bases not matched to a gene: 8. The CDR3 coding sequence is TGTGCCAGCAGAACAGGGGGACATGGATCACCCCTCCACTTT. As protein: CASRTGGHGSPLHF.

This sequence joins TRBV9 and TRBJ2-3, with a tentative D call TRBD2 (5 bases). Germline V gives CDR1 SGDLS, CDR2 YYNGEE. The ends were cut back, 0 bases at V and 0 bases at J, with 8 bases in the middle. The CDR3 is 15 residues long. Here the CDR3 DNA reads TGTGCCAGCAGCGTAGGATCGGGAAGCACAGATACGCAGTATTTT. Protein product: CASSVGSGSTDTQYF.

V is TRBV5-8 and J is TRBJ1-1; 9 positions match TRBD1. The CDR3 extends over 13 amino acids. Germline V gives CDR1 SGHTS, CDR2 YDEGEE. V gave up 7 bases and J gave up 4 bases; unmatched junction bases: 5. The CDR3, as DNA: TGTGCCAGCGCTACAGGGGGCATCACTGAAGCTTTCTTT. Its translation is CASATGGITEAFF.

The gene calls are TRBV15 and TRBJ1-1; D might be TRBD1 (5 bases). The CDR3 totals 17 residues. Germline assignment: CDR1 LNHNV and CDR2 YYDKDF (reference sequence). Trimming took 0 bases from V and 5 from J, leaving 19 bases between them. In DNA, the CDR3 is TGTGCCACCAGCAGAGATCTGATTCGGGGGAAGGGGACTGAAGCTTTCTTT. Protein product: CATSRDLIRGKGTEAFF.

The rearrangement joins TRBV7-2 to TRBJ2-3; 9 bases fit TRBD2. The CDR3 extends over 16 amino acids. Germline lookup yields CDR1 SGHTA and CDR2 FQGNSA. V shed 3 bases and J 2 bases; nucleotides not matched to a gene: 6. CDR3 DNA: TGTGCCAGCAGCTTGTTGGCGGGGGGGCTCACAGATACGCAGTATTTT. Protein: CASSLLAGGLTDTQYF. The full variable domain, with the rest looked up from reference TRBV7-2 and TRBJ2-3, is GAGVSQSPSNKVTEKGKDVELRCDPISGHTALYWYRQSLGQGLEFLIYFQGNSAPDKSGLPSDRFSAERTGGSVSTLTIQRTQQEDSAVYLCASSLLAGGLTDTQYFGPGTRLTVL.

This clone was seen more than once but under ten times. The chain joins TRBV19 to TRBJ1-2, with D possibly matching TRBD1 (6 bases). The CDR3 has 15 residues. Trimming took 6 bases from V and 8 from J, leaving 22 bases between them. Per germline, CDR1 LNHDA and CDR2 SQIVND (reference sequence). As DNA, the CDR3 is TGTGCCAGTAGCCGGGCAGGGGAATTTCGTTTAGGCTACACCTTC. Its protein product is CASSRAGEFRLGYTF.

The CDR3 is CSPGQGDEQYF. The DNA for the CDR3 is TGCAGCCCCGGGCAGGGGGACGAGCAGTACTTC. This sequence joins TRBV20-1 and TRBJ2-7; TRBD1 agrees at 7 bases. There are 11 residues in the CDR3. Per germline, CDR1 DFQATT and CDR2 SNEGSKA (reference sequence).

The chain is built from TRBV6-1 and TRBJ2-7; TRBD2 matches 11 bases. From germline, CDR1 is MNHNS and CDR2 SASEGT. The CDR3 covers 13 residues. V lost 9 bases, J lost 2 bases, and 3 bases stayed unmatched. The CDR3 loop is CASATSGTYEQYF. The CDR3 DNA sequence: TGTGCCAGTGCGACTAGCGGGACCTACGAGCAGTACTTC.

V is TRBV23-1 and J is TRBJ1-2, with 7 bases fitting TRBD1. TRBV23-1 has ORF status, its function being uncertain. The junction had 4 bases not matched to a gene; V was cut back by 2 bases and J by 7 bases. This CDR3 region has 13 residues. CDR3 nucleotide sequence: TGCGCCAGCAGTCAAGACAGGGTATCTGGCTACACCTTC. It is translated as CASSQDRVSGYTF.

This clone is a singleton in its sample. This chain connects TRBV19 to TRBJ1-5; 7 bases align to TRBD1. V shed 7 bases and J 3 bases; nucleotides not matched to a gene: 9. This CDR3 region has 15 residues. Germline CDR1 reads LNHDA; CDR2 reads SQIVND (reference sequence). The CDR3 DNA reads TGTGCCAGTACCCTCGACAGGGCGGTCAATCAGCCCCAGCATTTT. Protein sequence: CASTLDRAVNQPQHF.

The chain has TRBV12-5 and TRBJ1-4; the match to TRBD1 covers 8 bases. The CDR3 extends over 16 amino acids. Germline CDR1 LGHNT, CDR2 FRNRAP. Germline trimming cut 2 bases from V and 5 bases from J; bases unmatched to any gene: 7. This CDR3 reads CASGLTTGAKNEKLFF. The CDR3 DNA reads TGTGCTAGTGGTTTGACGACAGGGGCGAAAAATGAAAAACTGTTTTTT.

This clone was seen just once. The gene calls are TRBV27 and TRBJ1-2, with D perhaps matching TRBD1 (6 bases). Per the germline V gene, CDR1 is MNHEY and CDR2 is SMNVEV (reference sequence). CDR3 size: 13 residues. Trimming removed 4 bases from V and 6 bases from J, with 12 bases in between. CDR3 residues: CASSSRGGDGYTF. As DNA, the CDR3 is TGTGCCAGCAGTTCCAGGGGAGGGGATGGCTACACCTTC.

The chain's CDR3 is CASSAQGGLSQPQHF. As DNA, the CDR3 is TGCGCCAGCAGCGCGCAAGGGGGCCTCAGTCAGCCCCAGCATTTT. The rearrangement links TRBV5-1 to TRBJ1-5; 7 bases are shared with TRBD1. J lost 6 bases, V lost 4 bases, and 10 bases had no gene match. Looked up from germline, CDR1 is SGHRS and CDR2 is YFSETQ. This CDR3 contains 15 residues.

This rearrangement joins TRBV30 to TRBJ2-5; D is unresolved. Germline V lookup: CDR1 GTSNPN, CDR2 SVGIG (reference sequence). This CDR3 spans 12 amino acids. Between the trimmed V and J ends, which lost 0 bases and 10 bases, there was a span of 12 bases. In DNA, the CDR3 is TGTGCCTGGAGTGTAACAGATTCAGGCCAGTACTTC. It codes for CAWSVTDSGQYF.

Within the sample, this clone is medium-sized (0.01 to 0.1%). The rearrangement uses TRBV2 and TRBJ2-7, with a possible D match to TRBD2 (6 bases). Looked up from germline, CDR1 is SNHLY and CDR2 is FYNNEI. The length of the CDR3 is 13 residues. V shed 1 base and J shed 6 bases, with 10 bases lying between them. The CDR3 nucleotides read TGTGCCAGCAGTGAAGTACTAGCTGTCGAGCAGTACTTC. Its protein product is CASSEVLAVEQYF.